The present T cell receptor beta chain was sequenced within a study of shared clonotypes between healthy human individuals. At the level of the study: CD4 naive and memory got three plates each, CD8 naive two, CD8 memory one. The study, taken as a whole, reports: Sampling covered blood only; tissue repertoires likely differ.

Template for every sorted-subset replicate PCR totaled approximately 200 ng DNA, roughly 30,000 T cell genomes. Authors' analysis steps: Junction-only sequences produced by ImmunoSEQ had no quality scores, so filtering differed. The repertoire was sequenced with immunoSEQ multiplex PCR; TCRdb's copy has only in-frame clones and lacks some. Clonal size and the V and J genes are those of that table, whereas D and trimming came from the DNA. This table has some 790,000 clones, 72% appearing once. The trim removed 5 bases at V and 4 bases at J, leaving 9 bases unmatched. Looked up from germline, CDR1 is MDHEN and CDR2 is SYDVKM. The CDR3 has 15 amino acids. Regarding this clone: Its cognate antigen is unknown. The sample carries other DNA sequences with the same CDR3.

The chain links TRBV28 to TRBJ1-1; TRBD1 aligns across 8 bases. The origin of this receptor is a woman aged 25-40 years in good health. The source material was memory CD4+ T cells sorted from blood. Subset meaning: CD45RA-negative fraction. In DNA, the CDR3 is TGTGCCAGCAGTCCGGAAACAGGGGGTGTCACTGAAGCTTTCTTT. This sequence encodes CASSPETGGVTEAFF. The whole variable domain, filled in from reference TRBV28 and TRBJ1-1, reads DVKVTQSSRYLVKRTGEKVFLECVQDMDHENMFWYRQDPGLGLRLIYFSYDVKMKEKGDIPEGYSVSREKKERFSLILESASTNQTSMYLCASSPETGGVTEAFFGQGTRLTVV.